These T cell receptor beta chains were read from a single sample in a study of response to subunit inactivated influenza vaccine. MiXCR, run by TCRdb on the RT-PCR reads, gives a single entry per CDR3 protein. The sample has roughly 630,000 distinct CDR3 sequences; 14% are singletons. Sample: PBMCs from blood, taken less than 15 days before vaccination. All receptors derive from a man in his fifties who received an inactivated influenza vaccine. The CDR3 runs from the conserved cysteine through the conserved F or W. Each record gives: D gene, clone size, V gene, J gene, CDR3 protein, CDR3 DNA. The D gene is left open where the match is weak. The size of a clone is reported for some rows only, either as once, few or many, or as a class for expanded clones.

TRBD1	few	TRBV6-1	TRBJ1-5	CASSEQPGTGEDQPQHF	TGTGCCAGCAGTGAACAACCCGGGACAGGGGAGGATCAGCCCCAGCATTTT
.	.	TRBV12-3/TRBV12-4	TRBJ2-2	CASAGHLVAGELFF	TGTGCCAGCGCCGGACATTTGGTGGCCGGGGAGCTGTTTTTT
TRBD2	few	TRBV7-9	TRBJ2-3	CASSPQAGRSTDTQYF	TGTGCCAGCAGCCCTCAAGCGGGGAGGAGCACAGATACGCAGTATTTT
.	many	TRBV29-1	TRBJ2-5	CSVAVAGETQYF	TGCAGCGTTGCCGTGGCCGGGGAGACCCAGTACTTC
.	many	TRBV20-1	TRBJ2-7	CSVRRSSYEQYF	TGCAGTGTCCGGCGGAGCTCCTACGAGCAGTACTTC
.	.	TRBV7-8	TRBJ2-1	CASGFQYNEQFF	TGTGCCAGCGGCTTTCAATACAATGAGCAGTTCTTC
TRBD1	many	TRBV7-2	TRBJ2-4	CASSLSRDSNIQYF	TGTGCCAGCAGCTTAAGCAGGGACAGTAACATTCAGTACTTC
.	many	TRBV27	TRBJ2-2	CASSFGNTGELFF	TGTGCCAGCAGTTTCGGGAACACCGGGGAGCTGTTTTTT
.	.	TRBV3-1	TRBJ1-5	CASSQATGLAQHF	TGTGCCAGCAGCCAAGCTACAGGGTTGGCCCAGCATTTT
.	.	TRBV7-2	TRBJ2-3	CASSLSVGGTDTQYF	TGTGCCAGCAGCTTGTCTGTGGGTGGCACAGATACGCAGTATTTT